The 19 T cell receptor beta chains reported below all come from one sample, sequenced in a study of early T cells in non-severe SARS-CoV-2 infection. TCRdb re-derived calls from the 5' RACE reads in MiXCR, one entry per CDR3 protein. Among fewer than 85,000 distinct CDR3 sequences listed, roughly 10% were seen once. This specimen consisted of whole blood, obtained at baseline. All receptors come from an adult who was a healthcare worker with PCR-confirmed SARS-CoV-2 infection or an uninfected control (not recorded which).

This clonotype was observed once. This chain links TRBV5-1 with TRBJ1-3; D gene uncertain. Germline V gives CDR1 SGHRS, CDR2 YFSETQ. Trimming removed 8 bases at V and 0 bases at J, with 9 bases between. This CDR3 region has 13 residues. CDR3 DNA sequence: TGCGCCAGTAGGTTATTCTCTGGAAACACCATATATTTT. It codes for CASRLFSGNTIYF.

V usage is TRBV9 and J usage is TRBJ2-3; a possible D gene is TRBD1 (6 bases). Germline assignment: CDR1 SGDLS and CDR2 YYNGEE. V lost 5 bases and J lost 2, with 12 bases in between. CDR3 length: 14 amino acids. CDR3 sequence: CASRPGHLTDTQYF. CDR3 coding DNA: TGTGCCAGCAGGCCGGGACACCTCACAGATACGCAGTATTTT.

This clonotype was seen ten or more times. The chain is built from TRBV30 and TRBJ2-7; D unresolved. Germline V lookup: CDR1 GTSNPN, CDR2 SVGIG (reference sequence). Trimming removed 2 bases from V and 3 bases from J, with 5 bases in between. The CDR3 consists of 11 residues. CDR3 sequence: CAWSKNYEQYF. CDR3 in DNA: TGTGCCTGGAGTAAAAACTACGAGCAGTACTTC.

The chain employs TRBV6-6 and TRBJ1-2; D is possibly TRBD1 (5 bases). Germline CDR1 MNHNY, CDR2 SVGAGI (reference sequence). With 6 bases removed from V and 2 bases from J, the gap between germline ends came to 13 bases. This CDR3 has 14 amino acids. The chain's CDR3 is CASSPSRQNYGYTF. CDR3 nucleotide sequence: TGTGCCAGCAGCCCAAGTCGACAGAACTATGGCTACACCTTC.

This clonotype was counted a few times. The chain combines TRBV2 with TRBJ2-1; tentative D call: TRBD2 (6 bases). Looked up from germline, CDR1 is SNHLY and CDR2 is FYNNEI. This CDR3 has 16 residues. Trimming left V 2 bases short and J 0 bases short, with 11 bases between. CDR3 DNA sequence: TGTGCCAGCAGTGAAAGGGACTGGTACTCCTACAATGAGCAGTTCTTC. Translating gives CASSERDWYSYNEQFF.

This clonotype has at least ten counts. CDR3 region: CASSPRGHQETQYF. The DNA of the CDR3 is TGTGCCAGCTCACCTCGGGGTCACCAAGAGACCCAGTACTTC. The chain recombines TRBV18 with TRBJ2-5, with D maybe TRBD2 (5 bases). The CDR3 loop spans 14 amino acids. With 3 bases removed from V and 0 bases from J, the gap between germline ends came to 8 bases. Germline V CDR1 and CDR2: KGHSH, LQKENI. The full variable domain, in which reference TRBV18 and TRBJ2-5 provide the parts outside the CDR3, is NAGVMQNPRHLVRRRGQEARLRCSPMKGHSHVYWYRQLPEEGLKFMVYLQKENIIDESGMPKERFSAEFPKEGPSILRIQQVVRGDSAAYFCASSPRGHQETQYFGPGTRLLVL.

This rearrangement joins TRBV9 to TRBJ2-1, with 9 bases that match TRBD1. CDR3 size: 16 residues. The V gene's germline CDR1 is SGDLS and CDR2 YYNGEE. After removal of 0 bases from V and 4 bases from J, the junction contained 5 bases not matched to a gene. The CDR3 DNA is TGTGCCAGCAGCGTAGTGGGACAGGGTATATACAATGAGCAGTTCTTC. The encoded protein is CASSVVGQGIYNEQFF.

The rearrangement uses TRBV3-1 and TRBJ1-4, with no clear D. Looked up from germline, CDR1 is LGHDT and CDR2 is YNNKEL (reference sequence). The CDR3 is made up of 14 amino acids. Trimming pared 3 bases from V and 8 bases from J, leaving 13 bases between. CDR3 nucleotides: TGTGCCAGCAGCCAGGCCCCCCGCGAAGAAAAACTGTTTTTT. This sequence encodes CASSQAPREEKLFF.

CDR3 loop: CASSERQGGNTIYF. CDR3 DNA: TGTGCCAGCAGCGAGAGACAAGGAGGAAACACCATATATTTT. This chain uses TRBV11-2 with TRBJ1-3, with D hard to call. The CDR3 contains 14 residues. Trimming cost V 5 bases and J 4 bases, with 12 bases left between them. Germline-derived CDR1 and CDR2 are SGHAT and FQNNGV.

This rearrangement joins TRBV3-1 to TRBJ1-3, with D uncertain. CDR1 and CDR2 from the germline V gene are LGHDT and YNNKEL (reference sequence). This CDR3 is 12 amino acids long. Trimming removed 4 bases at V and 4 bases at J, with 5 bases between. CDR3 nucleotides: TGTGCCAGCAGCCGCTCCGGAAACACCATATATTTT. Encoded protein: CASSRSGNTIYF.

The table lists this clonotype with a few counts. This chain links TRBV12-3 or TRBV12-4 with TRBJ2-7; no firm D call. V was pared by 7 bases and J by 3 bases, with 7 bases between. This CDR3 has 11 residues. The CDR3 DNA is TGTGCCAGCATGGAAGACTACGAGCAGTACTTC. Translated: CASMEDYEQYF.

The chain couples TRBV29-1 to TRBJ2-7, with D perhaps matching TRBD2 (5 bases). The V and J ends lost 1 base and 5 bases respectively, with 9 bases between them. Germline V gives CDR1 SQVTM, CDR2 ANQGSEA. This CDR3 region has 12 residues. CDR3 sequence reads: CSVEGTGDEQYF. The CDR3 DNA follows: TGCAGCGTTGAAGGTACCGGGGACGAGCAGTACTTC.

This clonotype was seen a handful of times. This chain connects TRBV5-4 to TRBJ1-4; a possible D gene is TRBD1 (5 bases). Germline CDR1 SGHNT, CDR2 YYREEE (reference sequence). The CDR3 totals 15 residues. The V and J ends lost 0 bases and 8 bases respectively, with 14 bases between them. DNA for the CDR3: TGTGCCAGCAGCTTGGCCGGCAGGGCCGGCGAAAAACTGTTTTTT. Its translation is CASSLAGRAGEKLFF.

Many counts were recorded for this clonotype. This chain links TRBV20-1 with TRBJ1-3; D not resolved. This CDR3 has 13 amino acids. The V and J ends lost 1 base and 9 bases respectively, with 13 bases between them. Germline lookup yields CDR1 DFQATT and CDR2 SNEGSKA (reference sequence). In DNA form, the CDR3 reads TGCAGTGCTAGAGGCAGGACCCGGGGCACCATATATTTT. The encoded protein is CSARGRTRGTIYF.

The chain couples TRBV4-2 to TRBJ1-1, with D perhaps TRBD1 (5 bases). V gave up 1 base and J gave up 5 bases, with 14 bases separating them. There are 15 residues in the CDR3. CDR1 is LGHNA and CDR2 is YNFKEQ in the germline V gene. The CDR3 region has the DNA TGTGCCAGCAGCCAAGTATGGGCCGGGGGGACTGAAGCTTTCTTT. Protein sequence: CASSQVWAGGTEAFF.

The J gene is TRBJ2-3, the V gene TRBV9, with D unclear. Germline V gene sequence: CDR1 SGDLS, CDR2 YYNGEE. The V and J ends lost 1 base and 2 bases respectively, with 2 bases between them. There are 12 residues in the CDR3. The CDR3 is CASSVSTDTQYF. The CDR3 region has the DNA TGTGCCAGCAGCGTATCCACAGATACGCAGTATTTT.

The chain uses TRBV6-5 and TRBJ2-3; D uncertain. V lost 5 bases, J lost 6 bases, and 12 bases lay in between. The CDR3 length is 13 residues. Germline loops: CDR1 MNHEY, CDR2 SVGAGI. DNA for the CDR3: TGTGCCAGCAGTCGTATAATGGCTGATACGCAGTATTTT. It yields the protein CASSRIMADTQYF.

This clonotype was recorded a few times. The chain recombines TRBV7-8 with TRBJ2-1; 7 nucleotides align to TRBD2. V dropped 5 bases and J dropped 4; count of bases not matched to a gene: 11. Looked up from germline, CDR1 is SGHVS and CDR2 is FQNEAQ. The CDR3 consists of 16 residues. This CDR3 reads CASSPSASGAYNEQFF. CDR3 nucleotides: TGTGCCAGCAGCCCCTCGGCTAGCGGTGCATACAATGAGCAGTTCTTC.

This clonotype came up a few times. The chain combines TRBV10-1 with TRBJ1-1; TRBD1 might be the D (5 bases). This CDR3 region has 13 residues. Trimming pared 6 bases from V and 5 bases from J, leaving 13 bases between. Germline V lookup: CDR1 WNHNN, CDR2 SYGVQD (reference sequence). The CDR3 loop is CASRGEGETEAFF. The CDR3 DNA sequence: TGCGCCAGCAGGGGGGAAGGGGAAACTGAAGCTTTCTTT.